The entry below gives a single T cell receptor beta chain sequence along with its context. The sample originates from a study of blood T cell repertoires in COVID-19. The overall study: From the United States, Italy and Spain came samples of acute and convalescent COVID-19. The cDNA or gDNA used as material had been derived from T cells, B-cell-depleted T cells, or PBMCs.

Original data processing: Amplification from reference gene primers served as the basis for estimated nucleated cell counts. Some clones are missing from TCRdb's copy, which holds only in-frame ones; the method was immunoSEQ multiplex PCR. That table gives V, J and clone size, and the DNA gave D and trimming. The data show around 29,000 clones, about 88% seen once. Trimming removed 6 bases at V and 2 bases at J, with 15 bases between. Germline CDR1 reads SGHVS; CDR2 reads FNYEAQ. This CDR3 spans 15 amino acids. The sequence was obtained from a man between 70 and 80 years old with active COVID-19. Sequences were obtained from peripheral blood. The rearrangement links TRBV7-6 to TRBJ2-3, with D unresolved. The CDR3 loop reads CASRGAQTSTDTQYF. The DNA of the CDR3 is TGTGCCAGCAGGGGTGCACAGACGTCCACAGATACGCAGTATTTT.